The clone carrying this TCR beta chain has a handful of counts. TCRdb re-called the PCR reads through MiXCR. The sample contains 25,000 to 30,000 clones, roughly 4% of which appear only once. The CDR3 totals 13 residues. Trimming shortened V by 8 bases and J by 0 bases, and 10 bases separated the two germline ends. Per the germline V gene, CDR1 is LNHDA and CDR2 is SQIVND (reference sequence). The entry originates in a study of metastatic and nonmetastatic thyroid tumors. Before thyroid surgery, none of the patients had received any treatment. The sample was blood. The chain has TRBV19 and TRBJ1-1; D gene uncertain. The sequence was obtained from a male donor with papillary thyroid cancer or a benign thyroid nodule (not recorded which). Some clones in this sample may be carry-over from other donors' samples. CDR3 in DNA: TGTGCCAGTGGCTTCGGACTGAACACTGAAGCTTTCTTT. It codes for CASGFGLNTEAFF.